This TCR beta chain was recorded in a study of CD8+CD57+ T cells in acquired aplastic anemia. The overall study: Sorted cells (CD4+ and CD8+) yielded DNA amounts that averaged approximately 3.2 ug. Points from the study as a whole: Patients and controls shared under 35 CD8+ CDR3 sequences, which appeared highly expressed in patients and within their immunodominant clones.

Patients included in sequencing had previously demonstrated CD8+CD57+ cell expansion by flow cytometry. Blood samples were obtained from patients who had received no prior therapy. CDR3 and TCR beta VDJ profiling relied on a genomic DNA template. TCRdb fed the reads into MiXCR, producing one record per CDR3 protein. The repertoire holds some 170,000 distinct CDR3 sequences, with around half as singletons. This clonotype has ten or more counts. Its antigen remains unidentified. This clonotype was sampled from a human donor with aplastic anemia. The material sequenced was sorted CD4+, CD8+, or CD8+CD57+ T cells (not recorded which) from PBMCs.

The DNA of the CDR3 is TGTGCCATCAGTGAGTCGGAGGGGAGCCAAGAGACCCAGTACTTC. It is translated as CAISESEGSQETQYF. The J gene is TRBJ2-5, the V gene TRBV10-3; the D gene is possibly TRBD2 (6 bases). The CDR3 consists of 15 residues. With 0 bases removed from V and 1 base from J, the gap between germline ends came to 9 bases. Germline V gene sequence: CDR1 ENHRY, CDR2 SYGVKD.